These 21 T cell receptor beta chains came from one sample sequenced in a study of blood T cell repertoires in COVID-19. Libraries were prepared by immunoSEQ multiplex PCR; TCRdb keeps only in-frame clonotypes and omits some of them. The sample carries some 170,000 clones, roughly 89% recorded once. Sequenced: peripheral blood. Receptor source: a woman between 50 and 59 years old with acute or convalescent COVID-19.

The DNA of the CDR3 is TGTGCCAGCAGTTACTCCCTCAGGGATGGTAATGAAAAACTGTTTTTT. Its translation: CASSYSLRDGNEKLFF. V gene TRBV6-2 or TRBV6-3 combines with J gene TRBJ1-4; D is possibly TRBD1 (5 bases). Germline CDR1 is MNHEY and CDR2 is SVGEGT. The CDR3 spans 16 residues. Between the trimmed V and J ends, which lost 0 bases and 4 bases, there was a span of 12 bases.

The rearrangement joins TRBV7-2 to TRBJ1-2; D possibly corresponds to TRBD1 (5 bases). Trimming shortened V by 4 bases and J by 6 bases, and 15 bases separated the two germline ends. The CDR3 is 14 amino acids. Looked up from germline, CDR1 is SGHTA and CDR2 is FQGNSA. The CDR3 DNA sequence: TGTGCCAGCAGCTCCCGTGCGGGGGTCGATGGCTACACCTTC. Translating it yields CASSSRAGVDGYTF.

The V and J genes are TRBV7-2 and TRBJ2-7; 8 bases map to TRBD2. V dropped 5 bases and J dropped 6; count of bases not matched to a gene: 9. The CDR3 totals 14 residues. The germline gives CDR1 SGHTA, CDR2 FQGNSA. This chain's CDR3 is CASSPGTSGFEQYF. As DNA, the CDR3 is TGTGCCAGCAGCCCGGGGACTAGTGGTTTCGAGCAGTACTTC. The variable domain in full, with the rest retrieved from reference TRBV7-2 and TRBJ2-7, is GAGVSQSPSNKVTEKGKDVELRCDPISGHTALYWYRQSLGQGLEFLIYFQGNSAPDKSGLPSDRFSAERTGGSVSTLTIQRTQQEDSAVYLCASSPGTSGFEQYFGPGTRLTVT.

The chain combines TRBV11-3 with TRBJ2-1, with 7 bases identical to TRBD1. CDR3 size: 18 residues. Trimming took 4 bases from V and 3 from J; bases not matched to a gene: 15. Germline CDR1 is SGHNT and CDR2 is YENEEA. DNA of the CDR3: TGTGCCAGCAGCTACGCCACCGGGACAGCTTTTTTCTACAATGAGCAGTTCTTC. Protein sequence: CASSYATGTAFFYNEQFF.

The genes are TRBV4-1 and TRBJ2-5, with a tentative D call TRBD1 (5 bases). Germline loops: CDR1 MGHRA, CDR2 YSYEKL. The CDR3 contains 15 residues. V lost 4 bases to trimming and J lost 2 bases, with 14 bases between them. Here the CDR3 DNA reads TGCGCCAGCAGCCCCTACCAGGGTTCTCAAGAGACCCAGTACTTC. It is translated as CASSPYQGSQETQYF.

The chain joins TRBV29-1 to TRBJ2-7; TRBD2 is a possible D gene (6 bases). The V gene lost 6 bases and the J gene lost 2 bases, with 14 bases spanning the gap. Germline-derived CDR1 and CDR2 are SQVTM and ANQGSEA. The CDR3 extends over 13 amino acids. The CDR3 coding sequence is TGCAGCGTGGGGCTGGGAGGTACCTACGAGCAGTACTTC. As protein: CSVGLGGTYEQYF.

The chain has TRBV5-6 and TRBJ2-1, with D maybe TRBD2 (6 bases). Germline values: CDR1 SGHDT, CDR2 YYEEEE. There are 15 residues in the CDR3. Trimming stripped 6 bases from V and 2 bases from J, with 15 bases between. The chain's CDR3 is CASTSAGFTYNEQFF. As DNA, the CDR3 is TGTGCCAGCACCTCTGCGGGATTCACCTACAATGAGCAGTTCTTC.

The chain employs TRBV30 and TRBJ1-2; D unclear. The V end lost 2 bases, the J end lost 7 bases, and 11 bases lay between the germline ends. CDR1 is GTSNPN and CDR2 is SVGIG in the germline V gene (reference sequence). The CDR3 runs to 12 residues. CDR3 sequence reads: CAWSLLAAGYTF. CDR3 DNA sequence: TGTGCCTGGAGTCTTCTAGCAGCTGGCTACACCTTC.

This clone has a single count. The chain couples TRBV11-2 to TRBJ2-2; TRBD2 is a possible D gene (6 bases). This CDR3 has 15 amino acids. The V gene's germline CDR1 is SGHAT and CDR2 FQNNGV. Deletions cut 7 bases from V and 5 bases from J, with 17 bases between. The CDR3 nucleotides are TGTGCCAGCACCGTTAGGCGGGGTGGGACCGGGGAGCTGTTTTTT. This encodes CASTVRRGGTGELFF.

This clone was seen many times. This sequence joins TRBV11-3 and TRBJ2-7; perhaps TRBD2 as D (6 bases). CDR1 and CDR2 from the germline V gene are SGHNT and YENEEA. V lost 3 bases and J 4 bases, leaving 10 bases between the germline ends. CDR3 size: 13 residues. Written as DNA, the CDR3 is TGTGCCAGCAGCTTGGAGGGTGGGTACGAGCAGTACTTC. Protein: CASSLEGGYEQYF. The entire variable domain, with the rest obtained from reference TRBV11-3 and TRBJ2-7, is as follows: EAGVVQSPRYKIIEKKQPVAFWCNPISGHNTLYWYLQNLGQGPELLIRYENEEAVDDSQLPKDRFSAERLKGVDSTLKIQPAELGDSAVYLCASSLEGGYEQYFGPGTRLTVT.

The V and J genes are TRBV10-2 and TRBJ1-6; a weak D match, TRBD1 (5 bases). The CDR3 contains 15 residues. CDR1 and CDR2 (germline): WSHSY, SAAADI. V lost 6 bases and J lost 6, with 15 bases in between. Here the CDR3 DNA reads TGCGCCAGCAGCGCCCCGGGGGACCCTAATTCACCCCTCCACTTT. Protein sequence: CASSAPGDPNSPLHF.

The V call is TRBV9, the J call TRBJ2-3; 7 nucleotides line up with TRBD2. Looked up from germline, CDR1 is SGDLS and CDR2 is YYNGEE. J gave up 4 bases and V 0 bases, and 5 bases lay outside the gene matches. The CDR3 runs 15 residues. For the CDR3, the DNA is TGTGCCAGCAGCGTAGTGGGAGGGACCGCAGATACGCAGTATTTT. This sequence encodes CASSVVGGTADTQYF.

This clone was observed a handful of times. This chain joins TRBV9 and TRBJ1-4; unclear D gene. The CDR3 is 14 amino acids. Germline CDR1 and CDR2: SGDLS and YYNGEE. V dropped 0 bases and J dropped 4 bases, with 7 bases sitting between them. CDR3 DNA: TGTGCCAGCAGCGTAGGGGCGATTAATGAAAAACTGTTTTTT. Translated, it gives CASSVGAINEKLFF. Full variable domain (remainder filled in from reference TRBV9 and TRBJ1-4): DSGVTQTPKHLITATGQRVTLRCSPRSGDLSVYWYQQSLDQGLQFLIQYYNGEERAKGNILERFSAQQFPDLHSELNLSSLELGDSALYFCASSVGAINEKLFFGSGTQLSVL.

This chain connects TRBV29-1 to TRBJ1-1; 7 nucleotides line up with TRBD1. CDR3 length: 13 residues. The V gene's germline CDR1 is SQVTM and CDR2 ANQGSEA. V lost 3 bases and J lost 3; bases outside the gene matches: 4. The chain's CDR3 is CSVDEGADTEAFF. The CDR3 DNA follows: TGCAGCGTTGATGAGGGGGCGGACACTGAAGCTTTCTTT.

The CDR3 loop reads CASSFQENTEAFF. The CDR3, as DNA: TGTGCCAGCAGTTTCCAGGAGAACACTGAAGCTTTCTTT. This chain joins TRBV27 and TRBJ1-1; D gene uncertain. The CDR3 consists of 13 residues. CDR1 is MNHEY and CDR2 is SMNVEV in the germline V gene (reference sequence). V lost 3 bases and J lost 1, with 6 bases in between.

This chain uses TRBV4-2 with TRBJ1-4; D unresolved. V lost 0 bases, J lost 8 bases, and 13 bases lay in between. The germline gives CDR1 LGHNA, CDR2 YNFKEQ. The CDR3 length is 15 residues. This CDR3 reads CASSQEDRMEEKLFF. The CDR3 nucleotides read TGTGCCAGCAGCCAAGAAGACCGGATGGAGGAAAAACTGTTTTTT.

The chain links TRBV28 to TRBJ2-2, with D perhaps TRBD2 (6 bases). The CDR3 has 15 residues. V was shortened by 8 bases and J by 6 bases, with 19 bases between the two germline ends. Germline assignment: CDR1 MDHEN and CDR2 SYDVKM. CDR3 sequence reads: CASGSMTSGSGELFF. As DNA, the CDR3 is TGTGCCAGCGGTAGTATGACGAGCGGGTCCGGGGAGCTGTTTTTT.

The chain couples TRBV5-4 to TRBJ2-1; 14 positions agree with TRBD2. CDR1 is SGHNT, CDR2 YYREEE, per germline (reference sequence). The J segment lost 1 base and the V segment lost 2 bases, leaving 2 bases of the junction unmatched. This CDR3 has 17 amino acids. The chain's CDR3 is CASSFRLAGGSYNEQFF. In nucleotides, the CDR3 is TGTGCCAGCAGCTTTAGACTAGCGGGAGGGTCCTACAATGAGCAGTTCTTC.

The chain is built from TRBV18 and TRBJ2-3; D remains unclear. CDR1 and CDR2 from the germline V gene are KGHSH and LQKENI. Trimming took off 3 bases at V and 2 bases at J, with 6 bases between the two ends. The CDR3 covers 13 residues. The CDR3 nucleotides are TGTGCCAGCTCACCGGCCCTCACAGATACGCAGTATTTT. It is translated as CASSPALTDTQYF.

This clone was detected only once. This sequence joins TRBV10-1 and TRBJ2-2; 14 bases line up with TRBD2. Germline V gene data show CDR1 as WNHNN and CDR2 as SYGVQD (reference sequence). This CDR3 contains 16 residues. Trimming took 5 bases from V and 5 from J; bases not matched to a gene: 4. CDR3 in DNA: TGCGCCAGCAGTATGGGACTAGCGGGGGTAACCGGGGAGCTGTTTTTT. Its translation is CASSMGLAGVTGELFF.

The chain links TRBV30 to TRBJ1-3; D call uncertain. The V gene's germline CDR1 is GTSNPN and CDR2 SVGIG (reference sequence). V was pared by 1 base and J by 5 bases, with 6 bases between. This CDR3 is built from 12 residues. The CDR3: CAWSEQRNTIYF. The CDR3 bases are TGTGCCTGGAGTGAACAGCGAAACACCATATATTTT.